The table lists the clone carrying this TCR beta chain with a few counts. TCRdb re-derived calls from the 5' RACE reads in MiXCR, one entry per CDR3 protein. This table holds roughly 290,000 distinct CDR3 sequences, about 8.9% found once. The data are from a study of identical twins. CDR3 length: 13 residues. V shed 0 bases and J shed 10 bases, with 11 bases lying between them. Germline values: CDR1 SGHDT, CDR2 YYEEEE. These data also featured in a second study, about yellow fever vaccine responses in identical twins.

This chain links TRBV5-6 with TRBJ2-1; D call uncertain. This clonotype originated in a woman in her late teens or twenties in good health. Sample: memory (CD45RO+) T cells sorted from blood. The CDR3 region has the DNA TGTGCCAGCAGCTTGGGACCTACTGGAGAGCAGTTCTTC. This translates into CASSLGPTGEQFF.